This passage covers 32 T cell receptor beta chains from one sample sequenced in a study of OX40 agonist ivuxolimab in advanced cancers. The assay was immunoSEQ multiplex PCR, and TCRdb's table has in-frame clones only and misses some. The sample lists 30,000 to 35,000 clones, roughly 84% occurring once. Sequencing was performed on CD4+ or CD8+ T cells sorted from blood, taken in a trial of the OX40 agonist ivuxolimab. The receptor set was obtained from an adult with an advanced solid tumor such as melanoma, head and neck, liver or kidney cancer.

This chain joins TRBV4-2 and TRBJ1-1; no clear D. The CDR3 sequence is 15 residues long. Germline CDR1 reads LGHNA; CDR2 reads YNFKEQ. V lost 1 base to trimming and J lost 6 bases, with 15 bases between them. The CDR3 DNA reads TGTGCCAGCAGCCAAGGAGGTAGGGTTGGGGCTGAAGCTTTCTTT. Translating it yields CASSQGGRVGAEAFF.

CDR3 sequence (DNA): TGTGCCAGCAGTTTTGCAGATACGCAGTATTTT. Translating it yields CASSFADTQYF. The J gene is TRBJ2-3, the V gene TRBV27; no definite D call. Germline CDR1 reads MNHEY; CDR2 reads SMNVEV (reference sequence). The CDR3 runs 11 residues. With 3 bases removed from V and 4 bases from J, the gap between germline ends came to 2 bases.

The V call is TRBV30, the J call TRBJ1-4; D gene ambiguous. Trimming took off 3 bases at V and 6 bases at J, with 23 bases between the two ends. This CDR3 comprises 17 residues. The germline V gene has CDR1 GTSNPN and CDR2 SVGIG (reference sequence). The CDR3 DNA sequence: TGTGCCTGGAGCCCACGCGGGCGCGGGCGAAAGGATGAAAAACTGTTTTTT. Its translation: CAWSPRGRGRKDEKLFF.

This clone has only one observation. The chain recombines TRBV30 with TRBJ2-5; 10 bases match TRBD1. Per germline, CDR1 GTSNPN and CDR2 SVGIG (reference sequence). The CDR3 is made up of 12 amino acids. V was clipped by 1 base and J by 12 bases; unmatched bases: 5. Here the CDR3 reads CAWSATGTGEYF. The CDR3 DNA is TGTGCCTGGAGTGCGACCGGGACAGGGGAGTACTTC.

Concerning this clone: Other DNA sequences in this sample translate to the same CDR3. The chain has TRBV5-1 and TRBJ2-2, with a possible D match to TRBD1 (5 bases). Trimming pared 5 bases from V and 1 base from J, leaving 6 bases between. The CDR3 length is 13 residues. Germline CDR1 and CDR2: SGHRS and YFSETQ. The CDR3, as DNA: TGCGCCAGCAGGCAGGGGAACACCGGGGAGCTGTTTTTT. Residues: CASRQGNTGELFF.

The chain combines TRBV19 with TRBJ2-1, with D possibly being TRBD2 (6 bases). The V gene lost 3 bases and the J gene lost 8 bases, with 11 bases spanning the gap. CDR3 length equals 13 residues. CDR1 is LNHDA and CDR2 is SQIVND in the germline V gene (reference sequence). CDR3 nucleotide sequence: TGTGCCAGTAGTATGGAGGGGAGATATGAGCAGTTCTTC. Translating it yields CASSMEGRYEQFF.

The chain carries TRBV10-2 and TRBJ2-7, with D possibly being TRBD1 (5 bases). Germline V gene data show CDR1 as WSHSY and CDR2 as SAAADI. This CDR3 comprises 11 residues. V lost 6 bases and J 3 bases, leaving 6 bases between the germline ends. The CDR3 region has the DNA TGCGCCAGCAGGGACAACTACGAGCAGTACTTC. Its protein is CASRDNYEQYF.

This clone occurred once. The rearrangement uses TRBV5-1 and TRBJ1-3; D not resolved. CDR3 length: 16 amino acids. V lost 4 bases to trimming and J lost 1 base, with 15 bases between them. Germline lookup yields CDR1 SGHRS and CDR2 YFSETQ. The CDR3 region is CASSPTFTGSGNTIYF. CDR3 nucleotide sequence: TGCGCCAGCAGCCCGACCTTCACGGGGTCTGGAAACACCATATATTTT.

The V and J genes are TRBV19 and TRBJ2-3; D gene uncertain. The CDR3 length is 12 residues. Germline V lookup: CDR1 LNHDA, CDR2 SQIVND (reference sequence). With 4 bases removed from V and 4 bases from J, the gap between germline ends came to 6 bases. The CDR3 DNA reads TGTGCCAGTAGTACCACCCCAGATACGCAGTATTTT. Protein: CASSTTPDTQYF.

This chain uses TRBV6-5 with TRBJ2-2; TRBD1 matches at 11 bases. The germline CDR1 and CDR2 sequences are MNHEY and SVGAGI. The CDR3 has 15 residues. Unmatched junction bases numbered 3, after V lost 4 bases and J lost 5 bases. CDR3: CASSSGQGVTGELFF. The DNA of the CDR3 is TGTGCCAGCAGTTCGGGACAGGGGGTTACCGGGGAGCTGTTTTTT.

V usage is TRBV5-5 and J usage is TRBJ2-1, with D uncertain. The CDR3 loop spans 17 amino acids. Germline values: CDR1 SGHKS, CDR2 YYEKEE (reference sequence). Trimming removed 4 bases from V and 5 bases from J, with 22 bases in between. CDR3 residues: CASSKTLVRAGNNEQFF. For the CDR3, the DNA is TGTGCCAGCAGCAAAACCTTGGTCCGGGCAGGTAACAATGAGCAGTTCTTC. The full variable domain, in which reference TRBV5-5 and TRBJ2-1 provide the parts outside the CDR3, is DAGVTQSPTHLIKTRGQQVTLRCSPISGHKSVSWYQQVLGQGPQFIFQYYEKEERGRGNFPDRFSARQFPNYSSELNVNALLLGDSALYLCASSKTLVRAGNNEQFFGPGTRLTVL.

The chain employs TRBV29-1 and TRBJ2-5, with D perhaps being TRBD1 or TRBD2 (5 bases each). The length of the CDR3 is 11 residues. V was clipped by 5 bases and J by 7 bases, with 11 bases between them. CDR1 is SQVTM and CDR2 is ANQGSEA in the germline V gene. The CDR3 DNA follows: TGCAGCGTTAGGGACGTAGGGACCCAGTACTTC. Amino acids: CSVRDVGTQYF.

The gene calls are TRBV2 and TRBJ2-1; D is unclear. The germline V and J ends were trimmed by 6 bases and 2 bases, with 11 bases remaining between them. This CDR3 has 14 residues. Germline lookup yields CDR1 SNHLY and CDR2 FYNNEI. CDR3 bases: TGTGCCAGCAGAGTTCACTCCACCTACAATGAGCAGTTCTTC. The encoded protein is CASRVHSTYNEQFF.

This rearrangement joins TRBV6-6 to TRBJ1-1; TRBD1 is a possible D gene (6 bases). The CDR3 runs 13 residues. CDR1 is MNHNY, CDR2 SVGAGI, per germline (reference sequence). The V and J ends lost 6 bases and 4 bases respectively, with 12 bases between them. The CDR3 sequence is CASRATGITEAFF. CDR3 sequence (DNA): TGTGCCAGCAGAGCAACAGGGATCACTGAAGCTTTCTTT.

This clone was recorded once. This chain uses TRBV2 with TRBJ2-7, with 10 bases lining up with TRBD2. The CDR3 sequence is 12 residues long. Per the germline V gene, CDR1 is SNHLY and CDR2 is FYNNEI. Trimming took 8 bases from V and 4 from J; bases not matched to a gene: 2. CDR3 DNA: TGTGCCAGCCAACTAGCGGGGTACGAGCAGTACTTC. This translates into CASQLAGYEQYF.

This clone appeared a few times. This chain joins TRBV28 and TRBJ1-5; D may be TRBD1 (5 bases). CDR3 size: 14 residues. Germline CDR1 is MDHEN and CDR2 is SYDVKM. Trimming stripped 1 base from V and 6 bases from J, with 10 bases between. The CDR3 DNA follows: TGTGCCAGCAGTTTATCAGGGAACGGTCAGCCCCAGCATTTT. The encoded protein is CASSLSGNGQPQHF.

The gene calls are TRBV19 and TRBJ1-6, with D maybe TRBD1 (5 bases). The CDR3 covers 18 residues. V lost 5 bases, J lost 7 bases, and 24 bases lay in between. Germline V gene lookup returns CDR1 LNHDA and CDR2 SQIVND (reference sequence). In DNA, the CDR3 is TGTGCCAGTAGTGTCAGCGTATTCTCCGGGACGGAAAATTCACCCCTCCACTTT. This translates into CASSVSVFSGTENSPLHF. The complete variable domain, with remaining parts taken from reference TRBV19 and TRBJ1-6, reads DGGITQSPKYLFRKEGQNVTLSCEQNLNHDAMYWYRQDPGQGLRLIYYSQIVNDFQKGDIAEGYSVSREKKESFPLTVTSAQKNPTAFYLCASSVSVFSGTENSPLHFGNGTRLTVT.

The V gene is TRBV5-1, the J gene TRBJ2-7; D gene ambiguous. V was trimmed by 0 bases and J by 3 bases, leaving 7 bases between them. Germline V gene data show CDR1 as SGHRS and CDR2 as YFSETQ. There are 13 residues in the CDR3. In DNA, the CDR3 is TGCGCCAGCAGCTTGGCCTACAGCTACGAGCAGTACTTC. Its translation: CASSLAYSYEQYF.

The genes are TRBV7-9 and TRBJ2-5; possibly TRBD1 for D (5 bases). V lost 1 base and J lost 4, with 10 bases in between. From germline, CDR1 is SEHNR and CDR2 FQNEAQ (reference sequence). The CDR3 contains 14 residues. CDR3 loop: CASSLGTTGETQYF. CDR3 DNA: TGTGCCAGCAGCTTAGGGACAACCGGAGAGACCCAGTACTTC.

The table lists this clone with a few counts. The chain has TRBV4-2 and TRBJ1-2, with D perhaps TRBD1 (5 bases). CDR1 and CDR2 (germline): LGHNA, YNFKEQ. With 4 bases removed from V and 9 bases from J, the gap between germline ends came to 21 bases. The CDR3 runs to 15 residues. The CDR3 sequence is CASSPPGTESGSYTF. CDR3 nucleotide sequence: TGTGCCAGCAGCCCTCCCGGGACGGAGAGTGGCAGCTACACCTTC.

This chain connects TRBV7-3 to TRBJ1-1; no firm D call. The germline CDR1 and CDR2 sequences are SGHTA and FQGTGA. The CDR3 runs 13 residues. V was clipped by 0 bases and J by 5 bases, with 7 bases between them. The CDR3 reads CASSLTHQTEAFF. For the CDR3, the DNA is TGTGCCAGCAGCTTAACCCATCAAACTGAAGCTTTCTTT. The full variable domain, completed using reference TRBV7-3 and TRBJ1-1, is GAGVSQTPSNKVTEKGKYVELRCDPISGHTALYWYRQSLGQGPEFLIYFQGTGAADDSGLPNDRFFAVRPEGSVSTLKIQRTERGDSAVYLCASSLTHQTEAFFGQGTRLTVV.

The CDR3 sequence is CSVAGVSNTGELFF. The CDR3 DNA follows: TGCAGCGTTGCGGGAGTGTCGAACACCGGGGAGCTGTTTTTT. The rearrangement joins TRBV29-1 to TRBJ2-2, with a weak D call TRBD2 (6 bases). Germline V CDR1 and CDR2: SQVTM, ANQGSEA. V lost 4 bases, J lost 0 bases, and 9 bases lay in between. The CDR3 is made up of 14 amino acids.

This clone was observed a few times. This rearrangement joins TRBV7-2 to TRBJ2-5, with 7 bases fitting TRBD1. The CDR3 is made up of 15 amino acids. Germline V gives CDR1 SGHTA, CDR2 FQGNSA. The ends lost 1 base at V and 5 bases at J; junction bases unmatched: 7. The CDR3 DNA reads TGTGCCAGCAGCTTAGTGGGGGCACAGGGGGAGACCCAGTACTTC. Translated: CASSLVGAQGETQYF. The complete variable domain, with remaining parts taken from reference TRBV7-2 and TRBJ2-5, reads GAGVSQSPSNKVTEKGKDVELRCDPISGHTALYWYRQSLGQGLEFLIYFQGNSAPDKSGLPSDRFSAERTGGSVSTLTIQRTQQEDSAVYLCASSLVGAQGETQYFGPGTRLLVL.

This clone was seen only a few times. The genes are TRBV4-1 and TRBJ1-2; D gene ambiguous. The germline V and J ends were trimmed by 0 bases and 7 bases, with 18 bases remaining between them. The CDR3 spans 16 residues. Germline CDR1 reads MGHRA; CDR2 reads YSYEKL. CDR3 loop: CASSQEHRTFLRGYTF. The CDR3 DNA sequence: TGCGCCAGCAGCCAAGAACATCGGACTTTCTTGCGTGGCTACACCTTC.

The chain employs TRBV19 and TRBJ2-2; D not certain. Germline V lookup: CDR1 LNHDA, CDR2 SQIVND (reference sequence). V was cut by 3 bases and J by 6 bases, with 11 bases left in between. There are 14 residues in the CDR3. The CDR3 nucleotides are TGTGCCAGTAGTATTGGGCCTGCGCCCGGGGAGCTGTTTTTT. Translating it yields CASSIGPAPGELFF.

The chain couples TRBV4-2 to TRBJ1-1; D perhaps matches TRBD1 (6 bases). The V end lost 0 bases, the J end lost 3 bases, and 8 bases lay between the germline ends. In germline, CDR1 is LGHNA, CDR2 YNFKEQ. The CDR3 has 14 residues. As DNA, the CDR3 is TGTGCCAGCAGCCAAGACAGGGGTCACACTGAAGCTTTCTTT. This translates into CASSQDRGHTEAFF.

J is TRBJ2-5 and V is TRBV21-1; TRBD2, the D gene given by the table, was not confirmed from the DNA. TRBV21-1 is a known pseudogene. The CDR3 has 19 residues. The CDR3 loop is CASSKGPRGRAMTEETQYF. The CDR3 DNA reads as TGTGCCAGCAGCAAAGGCCCCCGGGGGAGGGCGATGACGGAAGAGACCCAGTACTTC.

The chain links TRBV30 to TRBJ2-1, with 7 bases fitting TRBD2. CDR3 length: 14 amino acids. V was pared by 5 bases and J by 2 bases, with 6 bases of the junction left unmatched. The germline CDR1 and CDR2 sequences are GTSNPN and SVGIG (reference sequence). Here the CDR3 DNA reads TGTGCCTGGGTATTAGCGGGTCCCTACAATGAGCAGTTCTTC. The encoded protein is CAWVLAGPYNEQFF.

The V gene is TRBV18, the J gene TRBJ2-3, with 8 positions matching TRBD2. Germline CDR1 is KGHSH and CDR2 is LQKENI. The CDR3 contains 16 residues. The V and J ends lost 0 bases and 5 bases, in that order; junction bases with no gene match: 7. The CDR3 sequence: CASSPPLRGVEDTQYF. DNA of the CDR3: TGTGCCAGCTCACCACCCTTGCGGGGGGTCGAAGATACGCAGTATTTT.

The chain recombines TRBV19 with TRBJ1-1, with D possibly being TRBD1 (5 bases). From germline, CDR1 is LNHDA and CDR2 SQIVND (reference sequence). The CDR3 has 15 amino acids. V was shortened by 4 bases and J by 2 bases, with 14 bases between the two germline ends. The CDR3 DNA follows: TGTGCCAGTAGTAGGGCGGGCGGGGGAAACACTGAAGCTTTCTTT. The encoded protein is CASSRAGGGNTEAFF.

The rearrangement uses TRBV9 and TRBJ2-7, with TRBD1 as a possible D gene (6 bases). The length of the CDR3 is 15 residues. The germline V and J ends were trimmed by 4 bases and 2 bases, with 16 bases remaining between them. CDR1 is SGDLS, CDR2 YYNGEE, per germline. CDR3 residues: CASSPMRGTPYEQYF. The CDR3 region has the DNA TGTGCCAGCAGCCCCATGAGAGGGACACCCTACGAGCAGTACTTC.

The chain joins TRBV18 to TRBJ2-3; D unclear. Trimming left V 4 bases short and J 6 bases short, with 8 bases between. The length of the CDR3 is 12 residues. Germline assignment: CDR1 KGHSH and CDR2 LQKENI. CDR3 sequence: CASSQTSDTQYF. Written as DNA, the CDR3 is TGTGCCAGCTCACAGACATCCGATACGCAGTATTTT.